Below, 29 T cell receptor beta chains from the same sample are listed, as sequenced in a study of vaccination and CD4 T cells after COVID-19. The Oncomine TCR Beta short-read assay was applied to DNA of cultured CD4+ T cells. From the PCR reads, TCRdb called clonotypes with MiXCR, one entry per CDR3 protein. The top ten hold over 11% of the sample, which has over 14,000 distinct CDR3 sequences, about 51% seen once. These receptors have no known antigen. The treatment was: approximately 11-day PBMC culture with coronavirus spike peptide pools or control peptides (ViraFEST assay). The sample comprised CD4+ T cells from blood, cultured in vitro. These receptors all come from a human donor who had recovered from COVID-19.

This chain joins TRBV7-9 and TRBJ1-1; 10 bases line up with TRBD1. Trimming removed 3 bases from V and 4 bases from J; junction bases left unmatched: 2. Looked up from germline, CDR1 is SEHNR and CDR2 is FQNEAQ (reference sequence). The CDR3 is made up of 14 amino acids. The CDR3 is CASSLGQGITEAFF. The CDR3 DNA reads TGTGCCAGCAGCTTGGGACAGGGGATCACTGAAGCTTTCTTT.

The chain carries TRBV24-1 and TRBJ2-3; 7 bases are shared with TRBD1. Germline-derived CDR1 and CDR2 are KGHDR and SFDVKD. The CDR3 runs to 13 residues. V lost 10 bases, J lost 0 bases, and 3 bases stayed unmatched. The CDR3 protein is CATGTVSTDTQYF. In DNA form, the CDR3 reads TGTGCCACGGGGACAGTTAGCACAGATACGCAGTATTTT.

This clonotype was counted a few times. This chain joins TRBV6-1 and TRBJ2-2; no clear D. The CDR3 runs to 13 residues. V was cut by 6 bases and J by 6 bases, with 11 bases left in between. Per germline, CDR1 MNHNS and CDR2 SASEGT. This chain's CDR3 is CASRLDVAGELFF. CDR3 bases: TGTGCCAGCAGACTCGACGTTGCCGGGGAGCTGTTTTTT.

The chain is built from TRBV6-2 or TRBV6-3 and TRBJ1-6; tentatively, D is TRBD1 (6 bases). Per the germline V gene, CDR1 is MNHEY and CDR2 is SVGEGT. The V and J ends lost 5 bases and 4 bases respectively, with 12 bases between them. The CDR3 has 15 residues. CDR3 protein: CASSRSGAYNSPLHF. The CDR3 coding sequence is TGTGCCAGCAGTCGTTCGGGGGCATATAATTCACCCCTCCACTTT.

This CDR3 reads CSAIRGGTGDTQYF. CDR3 nucleotides: TGCAGTGCCATCCGAGGCGGGACCGGAGATACGCAGTATTTT. The chain has TRBV20-1 and TRBJ2-3; D possibly corresponds to TRBD2 (6 bases). CDR1 is DFQATT and CDR2 is SNEGSKA in the germline V gene (reference sequence). The V gene lost 6 bases and the J gene lost 5 bases, with 18 bases spanning the gap. This CDR3 has 14 residues.

This clonotype showed up just once. Sequence at one end of the junction differs from germline and may be a read error. The chain employs TRBV7-2 and TRBJ1-5, with TRBD1 matching 7 bases. In germline, CDR1 is SGHTA, CDR2 FQGNSA. CDR3 length: 13 residues. The CDR3 DNA follows: TGTGCCAGCAGCCCACAGGGGAATCAGTCCCAGCATTTT. The encoded protein is CASSPQGNQSQHF.

The V and J genes are TRBV6-2 or TRBV6-3 and TRBJ2-1; 8 nucleotides align to TRBD1. The CDR3 length is 13 residues. V was pared by 6 bases and J by 13 bases, with 11 bases of the junction left unmatched. The V gene's germline CDR1 is MNHEY and CDR2 SVGEGT. The CDR3 DNA sequence: TGTGCCAGCAGAGGACAGGGAAAGGACCCTCAGTTCTTC. This translates into CASRGQGKDPQFF.

The chain joins TRBV15 to TRBJ2-1, with D perhaps TRBD2 (6 bases). V gave up 3 bases and J gave up 4 bases, with 25 bases separating them. Looked up from germline, CDR1 is LNHNV and CDR2 is YYDKDF (reference sequence). This CDR3 has 19 residues. The CDR3 sequence: CATSSPTEIWTTNYNEQFF. CDR3 sequence (DNA): TGTGCCACCAGCAGCCCAACTGAGATCTGGACTACCAATTACAATGAGCAGTTCTTC. The variable domain in full, with the rest retrieved from reference TRBV15 and TRBJ2-1, is DAMVIQNPRYQVTQFGKPVTLSCSQTLNHNVMYWYQQKSSQAPKLLFHYYDKDFNNEADTPDNFQSRRPNTSFCFLDIRSPGLGDTAMYLCATSSPTEIWTTNYNEQFFGPGTRLTVL.

V and J are TRBV6-2 or TRBV6-3 and TRBJ1-1; the match to TRBD1 covers 8 bases. This CDR3 spans 14 amino acids. Trimming removed 4 bases from V and 4 bases from J; junction bases left unmatched: 5. Germline lookup yields CDR1 MNHEY and CDR2 SVGEGT. The CDR3 is CASSSHTGGTEAFF. The CDR3 DNA reads TGTGCCAGCAGTTCCCACACAGGGGGCACTGAAGCTTTCTTT.

By sample fraction, this clonotype is medium-sized. The chain recombines TRBV20-1 with TRBJ1-1, with D unresolved. V lost 0 bases to trimming and J lost 0 bases, with 17 bases between them. This CDR3 region has 17 residues. The germline V gene encodes CDR1 DFQATT and CDR2 SNEGSKA (reference sequence). CDR3 sequence reads: CSARDQSREAMNTEAFF. The CDR3 DNA reads as TGCAGTGCTAGAGATCAATCGAGGGAAGCAATGAACACTGAAGCTTTCTTT.

This clonotype has a handful of counts. The chain links TRBV15 to TRBJ1-3; weak D call: TRBD1 (5 bases). Germline V gene lookup returns CDR1 LNHNV and CDR2 YYDKDF (reference sequence). V was clipped by 3 bases and J by 2 bases, with 8 bases between them. This CDR3 has 14 amino acids. This CDR3 reads CATSSRATGNTIYF. The DNA for the CDR3 is TGTGCCACCAGCAGCAGGGCCACTGGAAACACCATATATTTT.

V is TRBV2 and J is TRBJ1-4, with 9 bases identical to TRBD1. Losses at the gene ends were 11 bases for V and 8 bases for J; bases not matched to a gene: 12. CDR1 and CDR2 from the germline V gene are SNHLY and FYNNEI. The CDR3 contains 14 residues. CDR3 sequence (DNA): TGTGCCGTGTCCCTCGGGACAGGGCGCGAAAAACTGTTTTTT. Amino acid sequence: CAVSLGTGREKLFF.

With regard to this clonotype: One end of the junction does not line up with germline, which may come from a read error. This sequence joins TRBV6-7 and TRBJ2-1; 10 bases align to TRBD2. TRBV6-7 is an ORF, with its function uncertain. There are 17 residues in the CDR3. As DNA, the CDR3 is TGTGCCAGCAGTACCGGACTAGCGGAAATCTCCTACAATGGGCAGTTCTTC. Translation: CASSTGLAEISYNGQFF.

This clonotype has more than one count but fewer than ten. CDR3 amino acids: CASSTGTHNQPQHF. The DNA of the CDR3 is TGTGCCAGCAGTACCGGGACACACAATCAGCCCCAGCATTTT. This chain joins TRBV6-1 and TRBJ1-5; D perhaps matches TRBD1 (6 bases). The CDR3 spans 14 residues. The germline V gene has CDR1 MNHNS and CDR2 SASEGT. The V end was cut by 5 bases, the J end by 3 bases, with 11 bases between.

The J gene is TRBJ1-1, the V gene TRBV6-4, with 10 nucleotides matching TRBD1. The CDR3 runs to 14 residues. Losses at the gene ends were 6 bases for V and 2 bases for J; bases not matched to a gene: 3. Germline lookup yields CDR1 MRHNA and CDR2 SNTAGT. The CDR3 sequence: CASRGTGVNTEAFF. CDR3 coding DNA: TGTGCCAGCAGAGGGACAGGGGTAAACACTGAAGCTTTCTTT.

This clonotype was counted a few times. V usage is TRBV7-8 and J usage is TRBJ2-5, with TRBD1 matching 11 bases. The germline gives CDR1 SGHVS, CDR2 FQNEAQ. There are 15 residues in the CDR3. J gave up 5 bases and V 5 bases, and 7 bases lay outside the gene matches. The CDR3 loop reads CASSVRRDRGETQYF. CDR3 sequence (DNA): TGTGCCAGCAGCGTTAGAAGGGACAGGGGGGAGACCCAGTACTTC.

This clonotype has only one observation. The chain couples TRBV19 to TRBJ1-2, with 9 bases fitting TRBD1. This CDR3 contains 15 residues. CDR1 LNHDA and CDR2 SQIVND come from the germline V gene (reference sequence). J lost 4 bases, V lost 7 bases, and 10 bases had no gene match. The CDR3 region has the DNA TGTGCCAGTACCCGGGGACAGGGAGGCATCTATGGCTACACCTTC. Amino acids: CASTRGQGGIYGYTF.

The genes are TRBV7-3 and TRBJ1-2; a weak D match, TRBD1 (6 bases). Trimming took off 5 bases at V and 8 bases at J, with 15 bases between the two ends. The CDR3 spans 13 residues. Germline V gene lookup returns CDR1 SGHTA and CDR2 FQGTGA. The CDR3 nucleotides read TGTGCCAGCAGCCCTGGCGGGGGCGGGGGCTACACCTTC. Encoded protein: CASSPGGGGGYTF.

V is TRBV20-1 and J is TRBJ1-5, with TRBD1 identical over 9 bases. Germline CDR1 reads DFQATT; CDR2 reads SNEGSKA (reference sequence). With V trimmed by 6 bases and J by 6 bases, 9 bases remained unmatched. The CDR3 covers 14 residues. CDR3 region: CSANSGTGIQPQHF. The CDR3 DNA is TGCAGTGCAAACTCCGGGACAGGGATTCAGCCCCAGCATTTT.

J is TRBJ2-3 and V is TRBV4-2, with TRBD1 matching over 8 bases. CDR3 size: 14 residues. V was clipped by 2 bases and J by 4 bases; unmatched bases: 2. Per germline, CDR1 LGHNA and CDR2 YNFKEQ. The CDR3 DNA reads TGTGCCAGCAGCCAACCGGACAGGGCAGATACGCAGTATTTT. It is translated as CASSQPDRADTQYF.

This clonotype was observed a single time. V gene TRBV29-1 combines with J gene TRBJ2-7; TRBD1 agrees at 7 bases. The CDR3 has 12 residues. CDR1 and CDR2 from the germline V gene are SQVTM and ANQGSEA. V was pared by 8 bases and J by 3 bases, with 7 bases of the junction left unmatched. For the CDR3, the DNA is TGCAGCTACGGGGACAGTATCTACGAGCAGTACTTC. Protein sequence: CSYGDSIYEQYF.

The rearrangement uses TRBV2 and TRBJ1-2, with D possibly being TRBD1 (5 bases). With 6 bases removed from V and 4 bases from J, the gap between germline ends came to 12 bases. Germline V gives CDR1 SNHLY, CDR2 FYNNEI. The length of the CDR3 is 13 residues. The CDR3 protein is CASRGEAAYGYTF. CDR3 coding DNA: TGTGCCAGCAGGGGGGAAGCGGCCTATGGCTACACCTTC.

This clonotype was detected only a few times. The chain joins TRBV28 to TRBJ2-2; D gene ambiguous. Germline V lookup: CDR1 MDHEN, CDR2 SYDVKM. With 6 bases removed from V and 6 bases from J, the gap between germline ends came to 17 bases. CDR3 size: 15 residues. CDR3 protein: CASRTYPVGSGELFF. The DNA of the CDR3 is TGTGCCAGCAGAACCTACCCCGTGGGTTCCGGGGAGCTGTTTTTT.

The rearrangement links TRBV20-1 to TRBJ2-7, with D tentatively TRBD1 (5 bases). The CDR3 is 14 amino acids. The V and J ends lost 0 bases and 2 bases respectively, with 11 bases between them. Per the germline V gene, CDR1 is DFQATT and CDR2 is SNEGSKA (reference sequence). The CDR3: CSARDVQGTYEQYF. The CDR3 DNA follows: TGCAGTGCTAGAGATGTGCAGGGAACCTACGAGCAGTACTTC.

This clonotype was seen a few times. The chain is built from TRBV20-1 and TRBJ2-2; 8 nucleotides agree with TRBD2. The CDR3 spans 13 residues. Trimming at V came to 2 bases and at J to 4 bases, leaving 0 bases not matched to a gene. Germline CDR1 is DFQATT and CDR2 is SNEGSKA (reference sequence). DNA of the CDR3: TGCAGTGCTAGACTAGCGGGCACCGGGGAGCTGTTTTTT. Amino acids: CSARLAGTGELFF.

The chain links TRBV19 to TRBJ1-1, with 8 bases aligning to TRBD1. The V gene's germline CDR1 is LNHDA and CDR2 SQIVND (reference sequence). The CDR3 is made up of 14 amino acids. Trimming took 0 bases from V and 9 from J; bases not matched to a gene: 6. The chain's CDR3 is CASSIDPRQGKAFF. CDR3 DNA sequence: TGTGCCAGTAGTATAGATCCTAGACAGGGGAAAGCTTTCTTT.

The rearrangement uses TRBV28 and TRBJ1-6, with TRBD1 identical over 8 bases. The CDR3 is made up of 14 amino acids. The V segment lost 6 bases and the J segment 8 bases; nucleotides outside the gene matches: 6. The germline V gene has CDR1 MDHEN and CDR2 SYDVKM. The CDR3 DNA reads as TGTGCCAGCAGGTCAGGACAGGGCTATTCACCCCTCCACTTT. This encodes CASRSGQGYSPLHF. The full variable domain, with the rest looked up from reference TRBV28 and TRBJ1-6, is DVKVTQSSRYLVKRTGEKVFLECVQDMDHENMFWYRQDPGLGLRLIYFSYDVKMKEKGDIPEGYSVSREKKERFSLILESASTNQTSMYLCASRSGQGYSPLHFGNGTRLTVT.

The chain uses TRBV6-1 and TRBJ2-4, with 11 bases lining up with TRBD2. The CDR3 consists of 17 residues. V gave up 7 bases and J gave up 3 bases; unmatched junction bases: 11. In germline, CDR1 is MNHNS, CDR2 SASEGT. The DNA for the CDR3 is TGTGCCAGCACAAATACGCTAGCGGGAGGAGGCAAAAACATTCAGTACTTC. Protein sequence: CASTNTLAGGGKNIQYF.

The genes are TRBV20-1 and TRBJ1-6; D not resolved. The length of the CDR3 is 14 residues. Germline V gene sequence: CDR1 DFQATT, CDR2 SNEGSKA (reference sequence). Trimming took 3 bases from V and 8 from J, leaving 14 bases between them. The CDR3 loop is CSASGSIGYSPLHF. For the CDR3, the DNA is TGCAGTGCTAGCGGGTCCATAGGGTATTCACCCCTCCACTTT.